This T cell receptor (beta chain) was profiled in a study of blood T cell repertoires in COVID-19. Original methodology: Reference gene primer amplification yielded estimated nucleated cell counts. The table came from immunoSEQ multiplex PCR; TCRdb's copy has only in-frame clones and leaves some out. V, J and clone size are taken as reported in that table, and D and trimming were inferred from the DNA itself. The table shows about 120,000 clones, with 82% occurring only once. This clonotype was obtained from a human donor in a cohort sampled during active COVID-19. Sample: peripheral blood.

The CDR3 reads CASSISRGGLVQETQYF. In DNA form, the CDR3 reads TGTGCCAGTAGTATATCGCGGGGGGGCCTAGTCCAAGAGACCCAGTACTTC. This rearrangement joins TRBV19 to TRBJ2-5, with 9 bases lining up with TRBD2. The V gene's germline CDR1 is LNHDA and CDR2 SQIVND (reference sequence). The CDR3 contains 17 residues. With V trimmed by 2 bases and J by 1 base, 8 bases remained unmatched.